The 19 T cell receptor beta chains below were found in one sample sequenced in a study of CD8 T cells in ankylosing spondylitis. Broader study findings: A TCR beta motif made of 7 to 9 highly homologous variants seemed typical of ankylosing spondylitis blood.

No antigens are known for them. TCRdb re-analysed the 5' RACE reads in MiXCR, keeping a single row per CDR3 protein. The sample has about 500,000 distinct CDR3 sequences; more than 9.5% are singletons. Specimen: blood, either unsorted or a sorted T cell fraction (not recorded which). These TCRs come from a male donor with ankylosing spondylitis.

Only a few counts were recorded for this clonotype. An end of the junction differs from the germline gene, which may be a read error. The gene calls are TRBV12-3 or TRBV12-4 and TRBJ1-1; no clear D gene. The CDR3 extends over 12 amino acids. CDR3 sequence: CASSFVRGEVFF. In nucleotides, the CDR3 is TGTGCCAGCAGTTTCGTCCGGGGTGAAGTTTTCTTT.

In this sample, this clonotype turned up many times. V and J are TRBV29-1 and TRBJ1-2; TRBD1 is a possible D gene (5 bases). With 1 base removed from V and 4 bases from J, the gap between germline ends came to 10 bases. The germline gives CDR1 SQVTM, CDR2 ANQGSEA. The CDR3 is 13 amino acids. CDR3 coding DNA: TGCAGCGTTGAAGTGACGGGGCTCTATGGCTACACCTTC. Protein: CSVEVTGLYGYTF.

The chain couples TRBV20-1 to TRBJ1-5; possibly TRBD1 for D (5 bases). Germline CDR1 reads DFQATT; CDR2 reads SNEGSKA (reference sequence). CDR3 length: 11 residues. V was pared by 7 bases and J by 4 bases, with 8 bases between. The CDR3 DNA sequence: TGCAGTGGGGGACTTAATCAGCCCCAGCATTTT. Its translation: CSGGLNQPQHF.

This clonotype was detected a few times. The J gene is TRBJ2-3, the V gene TRBV18; 8 bases agree with TRBD1. The germline gives CDR1 KGHSH, CDR2 LQKENI. The length of the CDR3 is 15 residues. J was trimmed by 2 bases and V by 5 bases; bases with no gene match: 6. The CDR3 sequence is CASSTGQGTTDTQYF. CDR3 in DNA: TGTGCCAGCTCAACAGGACAGGGCACCACAGATACGCAGTATTTT.

This clonotype came up a few times. This sequence joins TRBV5-1 and TRBJ1-1; 9 bases align to TRBD1. Germline CDR1 and CDR2: SGHRS and YFSETQ. The CDR3 consists of 15 residues. Trimming took 4 bases from V and 8 from J; bases not matched to a gene: 12. CDR3 sequence (DNA): TGCGCCAGCAGCCCGACAGGGGGATCGAAAGTAGAAGCTTTCTTT. Its translation: CASSPTGGSKVEAFF.

The chain joins TRBV5-6 to TRBJ2-5; D call uncertain. This CDR3 has 13 residues. Germline V gives CDR1 SGHDT, CDR2 YYEEEE. Trimming cost V 2 bases and J 5 bases, with 10 bases left between them. This CDR3 is CASSFGVWETQYF. As DNA, the CDR3 is TGTGCCAGCAGCTTTGGGGTCTGGGAGACCCAGTACTTC.

This clonotype occurred many times. J is TRBJ1-2 and V is TRBV6-4, with D perhaps TRBD1 (5 bases). The CDR3 is made up of 14 amino acids. CDR1 MRHNA and CDR2 SNTAGT come from the germline V gene. The V and J ends lost 0 bases and 8 bases respectively, with 13 bases between them. CDR3 DNA: TGTGCCAGCAGTGACTCGATCGGGGCAGGGGGCTACACCTTC. Translating it yields CASSDSIGAGGYTF.

This rearrangement joins TRBV5-1 to TRBJ2-2, with 8 positions matching TRBD2. Germline loops: CDR1 SGHRS, CDR2 YFSETQ. The CDR3 totals 17 residues. The junction had 12 bases not matched to a gene; V was cut back by 3 bases and J by 5 bases. In DNA form, the CDR3 reads TGCGCCAGCAGCTCTACTAGCGGCCCTTATAGGACCGGGGAGCTGTTTTTT. Its protein is CASSSTSGPYRTGELFF.

The chain combines TRBV3-1 with TRBJ2-1; D is ambiguous. The CDR3 runs 13 residues. V shed 0 bases and J shed 7 bases, with 7 bases lying between them. Germline V gives CDR1 LGHDT, CDR2 YNNKEL (reference sequence). CDR3 loop: CASSQDAGNEQFF. Written as DNA, the CDR3 is TGTGCCAGCAGCCAAGATGCTGGGAATGAGCAGTTCTTC.

This clonotype showed up just a few times. This chain's CDR3 is CASSPGTSGADYNEQFF. The CDR3 DNA reads as TGTGCCAGCAGCCCTGGGACTAGCGGAGCGGACTACAATGAGCAGTTCTTC. The chain joins TRBV7-9 to TRBJ2-1; 11 bases are a match to TRBD2. Trimming at V came to 5 bases and at J to 3 bases, leaving 9 bases not matched to a gene. Per germline, CDR1 SEHNR and CDR2 FQNEAQ (reference sequence). The length of the CDR3 is 17 residues.

This clonotype showed up many times. In DNA, the CDR3 is TGTGCCAGCACCCTGACAGGGGGCCCCTCCTACAATGAGCAGTTCTTC. It codes for CASTLTGGPSYNEQFF. V gene TRBV5-6 combines with J gene TRBJ2-1; 10 bases match TRBD1. Per the germline V gene, CDR1 is SGHDT and CDR2 is YYEEEE. CDR3 length: 16 amino acids. The J segment lost 0 bases and the V segment lost 6 bases, leaving 6 bases of the junction unmatched.

The chain joins TRBV5-5 to TRBJ1-6, with D possibly matching TRBD1 (5 bases). The germline V gene has CDR1 SGHKS and CDR2 YYEKEE (reference sequence). The CDR3 loop spans 14 amino acids. V was shortened by 1 base and J by 7 bases, with 9 bases between the two germline ends. CDR3 sequence: CASSLPRENSPLHF. The CDR3 DNA reads TGTGCCAGCAGCTTGCCCAGGGAGAATTCACCCCTCCACTTT. The variable domain in full, completed from reference TRBV5-5 and TRBJ1-6, reads DAGVTQSPTHLIKTRGQQVTLRCSPISGHKSVSWYQQVLGQGPQFIFQYYEKEERGRGNFPDRFSARQFPNYSSELNVNALLLGDSALYLCASSLPRENSPLHFGNGTRLTVT.

The chain links TRBV11-1 to TRBJ1-1; 7 nucleotides align to TRBD1. Germline V gives CDR1 SGHAT, CDR2 FQDESV (reference sequence). The CDR3 runs 14 residues. The J segment lost 2 bases and the V segment lost 7 bases, leaving 7 bases of the junction unmatched. As DNA, the CDR3 is TGTGCCAGCACCACAGACAGGGTCAACACTGAAGCTTTCTTT. Translation: CASTTDRVNTEAFF.

V is TRBV18 and J is TRBJ1-1; tentatively, D is TRBD1 (5 bases). The CDR3 runs 14 residues. Germline lookup yields CDR1 KGHSH and CDR2 LQKENI. With 2 bases removed from V and 10 bases from J, the gap between germline ends came to 17 bases. CDR3 coding DNA: TGTGCCAGCTCACCAAGAAATACAGGTAGCGGAGCTTTCTTT. It specifies CASSPRNTGSGAFF.

This clonotype occurred a few times. The V and J genes are TRBV27 and TRBJ1-6, with D perhaps TRBD1 (6 bases). Trimming took off 5 bases at V and 0 bases at J, with 20 bases between the two ends. The CDR3 consists of 19 residues. CDR1 and CDR2 (germline): MNHEY, SMNVEV (reference sequence). CDR3 sequence: CASSVDSRGRVSYNSPLHF. The CDR3 DNA sequence: TGTGCCAGCAGTGTGGACAGCCGGGGCCGTGTCTCCTATAATTCACCCCTCCACTTT.

The V gene is TRBV19, the J gene TRBJ2-1, with D uncertain. Germline V gene data show CDR1 as LNHDA and CDR2 as SQIVND (reference sequence). V was trimmed by 5 bases and J by 4 bases, leaving 12 bases between them. The CDR3 is 14 residues long. CDR3 protein: CASSDRSGYNEQFF. The CDR3, as DNA: TGTGCCAGTAGTGATCGGAGTGGGTACAATGAGCAGTTCTTC.

The rearrangement joins TRBV5-5 to TRBJ2-2; 7 bases line up with TRBD2. The junction had 4 bases not matched to a gene; V was cut back by 1 base and J by 1 base. The germline V gene encodes CDR1 SGHKS and CDR2 YYEKEE (reference sequence). The CDR3 loop spans 16 amino acids. CDR3 in DNA: TGTGCCAGCAGCTTGATAAGCGGGGAGAACACCGGGGAGCTGTTTTTT. It specifies CASSLISGENTGELFF.

This clonotype was seen a handful of times. This chain connects TRBV6-1 to TRBJ2-3; D is unresolved. Looked up from germline, CDR1 is MNHNS and CDR2 is SASEGT. The CDR3 loop spans 14 amino acids. The V end was cut by 8 bases, the J end by 2 bases, with 14 bases between. The CDR3 sequence is CASQGNSFTDTQYF. CDR3 DNA: TGTGCCAGCCAAGGGAACAGTTTCACAGATACGCAGTATTTT.

This clonotype was counted at least ten times. The rearrangement links TRBV29-1 to TRBJ1-1; maybe TRBD1 (5 bases). The CDR3 consists of 13 residues. Germline V gives CDR1 SQVTM, CDR2 ANQGSEA. V was cut by 5 bases and J by 1 base, with 11 bases left in between. CDR3 loop: CSVLRGGNTEAFF. The CDR3 coding sequence is TGCAGCGTTCTCCGGGGGGGGAACACTGAAGCTTTCTTT.